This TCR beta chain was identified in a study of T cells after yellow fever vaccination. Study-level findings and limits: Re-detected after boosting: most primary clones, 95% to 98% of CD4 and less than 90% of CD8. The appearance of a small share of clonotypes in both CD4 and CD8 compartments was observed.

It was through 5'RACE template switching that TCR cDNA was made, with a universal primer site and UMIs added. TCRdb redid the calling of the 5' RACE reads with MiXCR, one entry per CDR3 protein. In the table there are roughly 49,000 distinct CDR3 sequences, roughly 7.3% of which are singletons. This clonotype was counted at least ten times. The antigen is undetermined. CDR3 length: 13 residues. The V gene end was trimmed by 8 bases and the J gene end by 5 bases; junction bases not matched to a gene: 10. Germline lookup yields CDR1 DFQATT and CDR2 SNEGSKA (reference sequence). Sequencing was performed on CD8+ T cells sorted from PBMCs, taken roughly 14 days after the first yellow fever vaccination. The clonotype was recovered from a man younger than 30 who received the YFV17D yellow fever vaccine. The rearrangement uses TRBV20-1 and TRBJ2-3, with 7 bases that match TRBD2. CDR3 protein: CSQQRGDEDTQYF. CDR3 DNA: TGCAGTCAACAACGGGGGGATGAAGATACGCAGTATTTT.